What follows are 32 T cell receptor beta chains derived from one specimen sequenced in a study of regulatory T cells in long-lasting Graves disease. CDR3 regions were amplified by Arm-PCR using iRepertoire HTBI primers to build TCR beta libraries. TCRdb analysed the multiplex PCR reads with MiXCR anew, one entry per CDR3 protein. The data hold about 380,000 distinct CDR3 sequences, with roughly a sixth observed a single time. Time point reported: newly diagnosed GD, antithyroid drugs for less than 3 months. PBMC RNA served as the TCR library source. Sequencing was performed on peripheral blood mononuclear cells (PBMCs), taken at new diagnosis, from a patient treated with antithyroid drugs. The receptors shown here come from a female donor with Graves disease.

This clonotype came up many times. J is TRBJ2-3 and V is TRBV7-2; TRBD2 matches at 16 bases. The CDR3 length is 19 residues. The junction had 11 bases not matched to a gene; V was cut back by 5 bases and J by 3 bases. Germline V CDR1 and CDR2: SGHTA, FQGNSA. The CDR3 loop reads CASSGRSGTSGRGTDTQYF. In DNA form, the CDR3 reads TGTGCCAGCAGCGGGCGCTCCGGGACTAGCGGGAGGGGGACAGATACGCAGTATTTT.

This clonotype was observed many times. The rearrangement joins TRBV2 to TRBJ1-2, with D possibly TRBD1 on 6 matching bases. Trimming shortened V by 0 bases and J by 4 bases, and 12 bases separated the two germline ends. CDR3 length: 15 residues. Germline V lookup: CDR1 SNHLY, CDR2 FYNNEI. The CDR3 region is CASSEATGHGYGYTF. CDR3 bases: TGTGCCAGCAGTGAAGCGACAGGTCATGGCTATGGCTACACCTTC.

A remark on this clonotype: This may stem from a read error, because a much larger clone lies one nucleotide away. The V and J genes are TRBV24-1 and TRBJ2-5; D might be TRBD1 or TRBD2, each matching 6 bases. Germline values: CDR1 KGHDR, CDR2 SFDVKD. This CDR3 spans 17 amino acids. CDR3 sequence reads: CATSDFRRGLTQEAQYF. CDR3 sequence (DNA): TGTGCCACCAGTGATTTTCGCCGGGGGCTAACCCAAGAGGCCCAGTACTTC.

This clonotype was picked up many times. The V and J genes are TRBV6-1 and TRBJ1-5, with no clear D. Germline V gene data show CDR1 as MNHNS and CDR2 as SASEGT. The CDR3 spans 14 residues. V shed 4 bases and J shed 4 bases, with 11 bases lying between them. This CDR3 reads CASSGTWRNQPQHF. The CDR3, as DNA: TGTGCCAGCAGTGGGACCTGGCGAAATCAGCCCCAGCATTTT.

This chain uses TRBV6-1 with TRBJ1-5; TRBD1 is a possible D gene (6 bases). The CDR3 has 13 residues. V lost 8 bases, J lost 3 bases, and 11 bases lay in between. The germline CDR1 and CDR2 sequences are MNHNS and SASEGT. In nucleotides, the CDR3 is TGTGCCAGCCGGTGGGGGCTCAATCAGCCCCAGCATTTT. Its translation: CASRWGLNQPQHF.

This clonotype was observed at least ten times. The gene calls are TRBV7-9 and TRBJ2-3, with TRBD2 matching 7 bases. The germline V gene encodes CDR1 SEHNR and CDR2 FQNEAQ (reference sequence). Germline trimming cut 5 bases from V and 0 bases from J; bases unmatched to any gene: 11. The CDR3 consists of 17 residues. CDR3 sequence: CASSRPPGGSSTDTQYF. The CDR3 DNA reads TGTGCCAGCAGCCGCCCCCCGGGGGGATCTAGCACAGATACGCAGTATTTT.

A word on this clonotype: This may be a read error: a much more frequent sequence differs by one nucleotide. The chain is built from TRBV28 and TRBJ1-1; no definite D call. With 5 bases removed from V and 1 base from J, the gap between germline ends came to 11 bases. Germline CDR1 MDHEN, CDR2 SYDVKM. CDR3 size: 14 residues. CDR3 sequence reads: CASSGLGQNTEAFF. CDR3 bases: TGTGCCAGCAGTGGCCTGGGCCAGAACACTGAAGCTTTCTTT.

This clonotype was counted ten times or more. The chain employs TRBV10-3 and TRBJ2-3, with D possibly TRBD2 on 6 matching bases. The CDR3 contains 13 residues. Germline-derived CDR1 and CDR2 are ENHRY and SYGVKD. Trimming took off 8 bases at V and 5 bases at J, with 14 bases between the two ends. The CDR3 DNA reads as TGTGCCATCCGCGGGGCCGCGGGAGATACGCAGTATTTT. Translating gives CAIRGAAGDTQYF.

The chain carries TRBV9 and TRBJ1-2, with D unclear. Per germline, CDR1 SGDLS and CDR2 YYNGEE. Trimming took 0 bases from V and 4 from J, leaving 10 bases between them. The length of the CDR3 is 14 residues. In DNA form, the CDR3 reads TGTGCCAGCAGCGTAGTAGACGAGCCCTATGGCTACACCTTC. Translation gives CASSVVDEPYGYTF.

Only a few counts were recorded for this clonotype. This may be a read error, as it is one base from a much larger clone. The chain employs TRBV5-1 and TRBJ2-7; D is undetermined. CDR3 length: 13 residues. Germline V gene data show CDR1 as SGHRS and CDR2 as YFSETQ. CDR3 nucleotides: TGCGCCAGCAGCTTGGAAAGCGTCGGCGAGCAGTGCTTC. Translated, it gives CASSLESVGEQCF. The full variable domain, its missing parts supplied by reference TRBV5-1 and TRBJ2-7, is KAGVTQTPRYLIKTRGQQVTLSCSPISGHRSVSWYQQTPGQGLQFLFEYFSETQRNKGNFPGRFSGRQFSNSRSEMNVSTLELGDSALYLCASSLESVGEQCFGPGTRLTVT.

This clonotype was found many times. The chain carries TRBV5-1 and TRBJ1-4; 8 positions match TRBD1. Germline trimming cut 2 bases from V and 7 bases from J; bases unmatched to any gene: 10. The germline V gene has CDR1 SGHRS and CDR2 YFSETQ. This CDR3 spans 16 amino acids. CDR3 sequence reads: CASSFLSGQGFEKLFF. CDR3 DNA: TGCGCCAGCAGCTTCTTGAGTGGACAGGGATTTGAAAAACTGTTTTTT.

The V call is TRBV5-1, the J call TRBJ2-2, with D tentatively TRBD2 (5 bases). CDR3 length: 16 residues. The germline gives CDR1 SGHRS, CDR2 YFSETQ. Trimming stripped 0 bases from V and 5 bases from J, with 14 bases between. CDR3 protein: CASSLAGKGGTGELFF. The DNA of the CDR3 is TGCGCCAGCAGCTTGGCGGGGAAAGGTGGAACCGGGGAGCTGTTTTTT.

This clonotype appeared a few times. The gene calls are TRBV6-2 or TRBV6-3 and TRBJ1-2; D may be TRBD1 (5 bases). Germline V gene lookup returns CDR1 MNHEY and CDR2 SVGEGT. V was clipped by 6 bases and J by 7 bases, with 15 bases between them. This CDR3 has 13 residues. CDR3 region: CASSPRGRGGYTF. The CDR3 DNA reads TGTGCCAGCAGCCCCCGGGGACGCGGTGGCTACACCTTC.

This clonotype was observed many times. The chain combines TRBV5-1 with TRBJ1-2, with a weak D call TRBD1 (5 bases). This CDR3 region has 15 residues. V gave up 4 bases and J gave up 3 bases, with 16 bases separating them. CDR1 is SGHRS and CDR2 is YFSETQ in the germline V gene. CDR3 DNA: TGCGCCAGCAGCCCGAGACCCGGGACGGACTATGGCTACACCTTC. As protein: CASSPRPGTDYGYTF.

This clonotype was counted many times. The V and J genes are TRBV7-2 and TRBJ2-1; 10 bases agree with TRBD1. Trimming removed 5 bases from V and 4 bases from J; junction bases left unmatched: 8. The CDR3 runs 16 residues. From germline, CDR1 is SGHTA and CDR2 FQGNSA. In DNA form, the CDR3 reads TGTGCCAGCAGCAGCCGGGACAGGGGATGGTACAATGAGCAGTTCTTC. Translation gives CASSSRDRGWYNEQFF.

V gene TRBV7-2 combines with J gene TRBJ2-7; 8 bases map to TRBD2. V was clipped by 5 bases and J by 6 bases; unmatched bases: 18. This CDR3 is 17 amino acids long. CDR1 and CDR2 from the germline V gene are SGHTA and FQGNSA. This chain's CDR3 is CASSQMIAAGDPSEQYF. The CDR3 nucleotides are TGTGCCAGCAGCCAGATGATCGCAGCGGGGGACCCTTCCGAGCAGTACTTC.

This chain connects TRBV4-3 to TRBJ1-6; D call uncertain. The CDR3 is 17 amino acids. Trimming removed 0 bases at V and 5 bases at J, with 14 bases between. Germline-derived CDR1 and CDR2 are LGHNA and YSLEER. The CDR3 DNA reads TGCGCCAGCAGCCAAGATAGTATCTGGCAGCATAATTCACCCCTCCACTTT. This codes for CASSQDSIWQHNSPLHF.

This chain connects TRBV19 to TRBJ2-7; the match to TRBD2 covers 11 bases. J gave up 0 bases and V 6 bases, and 10 bases lay outside the gene matches. The germline gives CDR1 LNHDA, CDR2 SQIVND (reference sequence). CDR3 length: 17 amino acids. This chain's CDR3 is CASSRGATSGDSYEQYF. CDR3 DNA: TGTGCCAGTAGCAGAGGGGCGACTAGCGGGGACTCCTACGAGCAGTACTTC.

This chain links TRBV20-1 with TRBJ2-1; TRBD2 aligns across 14 bases. The CDR3 extends over 19 amino acids. The V and J ends lost 0 bases and 1 base, in that order; junction bases with no gene match: 8. Germline loops: CDR1 DFQATT, CDR2 SNEGSKA (reference sequence). The CDR3 region is CSARDPGTSGRFSYNEQFF. The CDR3 region has the DNA TGCAGTGCTAGAGATCCGGGGACTAGCGGGAGATTTTCCTACAATGAGCAGTTCTTC.

Regarding this clonotype: A far larger clone lies a single base away; this is likely a read error. The CDR3 DNA follows: TGTGCCAGCAGTTCTTCAGCCGCCTACGAGCAGTACTTC. Translation gives CASSSSAAYEQYF. J is TRBJ2-7 and V is TRBV28; D unresolved. The CDR3 sequence is 13 residues long. Per germline, CDR1 MDHEN and CDR2 SYDVKM. Trimming stripped 4 bases from V and 2 bases from J, with 9 bases between. The full variable domain, completed using reference TRBV28 and TRBJ2-7, is DVKVTQSSRYLVKRTGEKVFLECVQDMDHENMFWYRQDPGLGLRLIYFSYDVKMKEKGDIPEGYSVSREKKERFSLILESASTNQTSMYLCASSSSAAYEQYFGPGTRLTVT.

The sample holds many counts of this clonotype. The chain has TRBV13 and TRBJ2-5; D unresolved. The ends were cut back, 1 base at V and 5 bases at J, with 11 bases in the middle. This CDR3 has 14 amino acids. CDR1 and CDR2 from the germline V gene are PRHDT and FYEKMQ (reference sequence). The CDR3, as DNA: TGTGCCAGCAGCTTAGCGGACCTGGGGGAGACCCAGTACTTC. Encoded protein: CASSLADLGETQYF. Drawing the rest from reference TRBV13 and TRBJ2-5, the complete variable domain is AAGVIQSPRHLIKEKRETATLKCYPIPRHDTVYWYQQGPGQDPQFLISFYEKMQSDKGSIPDRFSAQQFSDYHSELNMSSLELGDSALYFCASSLADLGETQYFGPGTRLLVL.

The CDR3 loop is CASSWKRRLGTAYNEQFF. For the CDR3, the DNA is TGTGCCAGCAGCTGGAAACGCCGGTTAGGAACGGCCTACAATGAGCAGTTCTTC. V usage is TRBV5-6 and J usage is TRBJ2-1, with unresolved D. The germline V and J ends were trimmed by 3 bases and 2 bases, with 21 bases remaining between them. CDR3 length: 18 residues. From germline, CDR1 is SGHDT and CDR2 YYEEEE. Supplemented by reference TRBV5-6 and TRBJ2-1, the full variable domain reads DAGVTQSPTHLIKTRGQQVTLRCSPKSGHDTVSWYQQALGQGPQFIFQYYEEEERQRGNFPDRFSGHQFPNYSSELNVNALLLGDSALYLCASSWKRRLGTAYNEQFFGPGTRLTVL.

This clonotype was recorded many times. The chain recombines TRBV20-1 with TRBJ2-3; D is perhaps TRBD1 (6 bases). V was clipped by 3 bases and J by 2 bases, with 24 bases between them. There are 18 residues in the CDR3. The germline V gene has CDR1 DFQATT and CDR2 SNEGSKA (reference sequence). CDR3 DNA sequence: TGCAGTGCTAGGGTGGGTTGGGCAGGGGCGATCCTCACAGATACGCAGTATTTT. It specifies CSARVGWAGAILTDTQYF.

This clonotype was counted many times. The rearrangement joins TRBV2 to TRBJ2-1, with D maybe TRBD2 (5 bases). The CDR3 is made up of 13 amino acids. Trimming took off 5 bases at V and 8 bases at J, with 13 bases between the two ends. CDR1 is SNHLY, CDR2 FYNNEI, per germline. CDR3 amino acids: CASSTPSGYEQFF. CDR3 coding DNA: TGTGCCAGCAGTACCCCCTCGGGATATGAGCAGTTCTTC.

The genes are TRBV2 and TRBJ2-6, with 8 bases identical to TRBD1. This CDR3 spans 16 amino acids. V lost 7 bases, J lost 4 bases, and 9 bases stayed unmatched. CDR1 is SNHLY and CDR2 is FYNNEI in the germline V gene. CDR3 loop: CASTRVRQGGANVLTF. CDR3 sequence (DNA): TGTGCCAGCACACGAGTCCGACAGGGGGGGGCCAACGTCCTGACTTTC.

This clonotype was recorded many times. The V gene is TRBV6-2 or TRBV6-3, the J gene TRBJ1-1; D gene uncertain. The CDR3 length is 13 residues. V lost 1 base to trimming and J lost 0 bases, with 3 bases between them. In germline, CDR1 is MNHEY, CDR2 SVGEGT. The CDR3 loop reads CASSYWMNTEAFF. CDR3 coding DNA: TGTGCCAGCAGTTACTGGATGAACACTGAAGCTTTCTTT.

This clonotype was counted at least ten times. V gene TRBV12-3 or TRBV12-4 combines with J gene TRBJ1-2; the D gene is possibly TRBD1 (6 bases). The CDR3 contains 12 residues. Trimming removed 5 bases from V and 8 bases from J, with 12 bases in between. This CDR3 is CASSADRRGYTF. In nucleotides, the CDR3 is TGTGCCAGCAGTGCGGACAGAAGAGGCTACACCTTC.

This clonotype was seen many times. The V and J genes are TRBV28 and TRBJ1-1, with D unclear. V gave up 5 bases and J gave up 3 bases, with 13 bases separating them. The CDR3 covers 14 residues. In germline, CDR1 is MDHEN, CDR2 SYDVKM. The CDR3 sequence: CASSEVGGDTEAFF. The CDR3 bases are TGTGCCAGCAGTGAGGTGGGTGGTGACACTGAAGCTTTCTTT.

On this clonotype: Sequence at one end of the junction differs from germline and may be a read error. CDR3 sequence reads: CSAGDYNEQFF. Written as DNA, the CDR3 is TGCAGTGCTGGAGATTACAATGAGCAGTTCTTC. V and J are TRBV20-1 and TRBJ2-1, with D unresolved. CDR3 size: 11 residues. Germline CDR1 DFQATT, CDR2 SNEGSKA (reference sequence).

This clonotype was picked up a small number of times. The genes are TRBV7-9 and TRBJ1-2; a weak D match, TRBD1 (5 bases). V was clipped by 0 bases and J by 1 base, with 12 bases between them. Germline V gene lookup returns CDR1 SEHNR and CDR2 FQNEAQ (reference sequence). The CDR3 covers 16 residues. The CDR3 protein is CASSLAFRGSNYGYTF. CDR3 bases: TGTGCCAGCAGCTTAGCTTTCCGGGGCAGTAACTATGGCTACACCTTC.

This sequence joins TRBV20-1 and TRBJ2-1; TRBD1 matches at 9 bases. The junction had 12 bases not matched to a gene; V was cut back by 1 base and J by 8 bases. CDR3 size: 16 residues. Looked up from germline, CDR1 is DFQATT and CDR2 is SNEGSKA (reference sequence). The CDR3 bases are TGCAGTGCTAGAGCCGACGGGACAGGGTCAGGGTATGAGCAGTTCTTC. Protein product: CSARADGTGSGYEQFF.

The sample holds many counts of this clonotype. The rearrangement uses TRBV7-9 and TRBJ2-3; possibly TRBD2 for D (6 bases). The CDR3 consists of 16 residues. Trimming took off 3 bases at V and 3 bases at J, with 16 bases between the two ends. Germline CDR1 reads SEHNR; CDR2 reads FQNEAQ (reference sequence). The CDR3 loop is CASSFSDVAVTDTQYF. CDR3 DNA sequence: TGTGCCAGCAGCTTTTCGGACGTAGCGGTAACAGATACGCAGTATTTT.